Presented here are 27 T cell receptor beta chains from one specimen sequenced in a study of T cell responses to AZD1222 COVID-19 vaccine. The data were produced by immunoSEQ multiplex PCR, yet TCRdb's version contains in-frame clones alone and is incomplete. Here the sample spans some 100,000 clones, roughly nine tenths being singletons. The source was peripheral blood, collected on day 0 of AZD1222 vaccination. These receptors were obtained from an adult in good health.

The chain is built from TRBV6-5 and TRBJ2-7, with 7 nucleotides matching TRBD1. Germline V lookup: CDR1 MNHEY, CDR2 SVGAGI. V shed 6 bases and J 1 base; nucleotides not matched to a gene: 9. CDR3 size: 15 residues. CDR3 nucleotide sequence: TGTGCCAGCAGCAGGCTTCCGGGACAGTCCTACGAGCAGTACTTC. This translates into CASSRLPGQSYEQYF.

This chain links TRBV29-1 with TRBJ2-5, with D possibly being TRBD1 or TRBD2 (5 bases each). Germline loops: CDR1 SQVTM, CDR2 ANQGSEA. The CDR3 has 13 residues. V lost 8 bases and J lost 1, with 14 bases in between. Here the CDR3 reads CSSLRGLQETQYF. CDR3 coding DNA: TGCAGCTCCCTCCGGGGCCTCCAAGAGACCCAGTACTTC.

J is TRBJ2-1 and V is TRBV4-1; tentatively, D is TRBD2 (5 bases). The germline gives CDR1 MGHRA, CDR2 YSYEKL. The CDR3 has 14 amino acids. Trimming removed 3 bases at V and 6 bases at J, with 12 bases between. Written as DNA, the CDR3 is TGCGCCAGCAGCCAGAAAGGAGGAGGCAATGAGCAGTTCTTC. This translates into CASSQKGGGNEQFF.

J is TRBJ2-3 and V is TRBV2, with 10 bases identical to TRBD2. The CDR3 totals 16 residues. Germline V gives CDR1 SNHLY, CDR2 FYNNEI. V lost 3 bases and J lost 6; bases outside the gene matches: 9. CDR3 sequence reads: CASSDVAGGGGDTQYF. CDR3 bases: TGTGCCAGCAGTGATGTAGCGGGAGGAGGAGGTGATACGCAGTATTTT.

This clone was detected only a few times. The chain is built from TRBV10-3 and TRBJ1-5; the D gene is possibly TRBD1 (5 bases). V was clipped by 9 bases and J by 3 bases, with 21 bases between them. Germline V gene data show CDR1 as ENHRY and CDR2 as SYGVKD. This CDR3 has 16 residues. CDR3: CAMRWGGDGNNQPQHF. For the CDR3, the DNA is TGTGCCATGAGGTGGGGAGGGGATGGCAACAATCAGCCCCAGCATTTT.

The chain has TRBV7-3 and TRBJ2-7, with 7 positions matching TRBD2. V shed 5 bases, J shed 7 bases, and the junction held 5 bases outside the gene matches. The germline gives CDR1 SGHTA, CDR2 FQGTGA. This CDR3 region has 12 residues. CDR3 bases: TGTGCCAGCAGCCCTGGGGAGGGGGAGCAGTACTTC. This encodes CASSPGEGEQYF.

The chain uses TRBV7-2 and TRBJ2-5; the match to TRBD2 covers 12 bases. Trimming at V came to 2 bases and at J to 2 bases, leaving 3 bases not matched to a gene. Looked up from germline, CDR1 is SGHTA and CDR2 is FQGNSA. CDR3 length: 16 residues. The CDR3 here is CASSLNGLAGQETQYF. For the CDR3, the DNA is TGTGCCAGCAGCTTAAATGGACTAGCGGGACAAGAGACCCAGTACTTC. The full variable domain, in which reference TRBV7-2 and TRBJ2-5 provide the parts outside the CDR3, is GAGVSQSPSNKVTEKGKDVELRCDPISGHTALYWYRQSLGQGLEFLIYFQGNSAPDKSGLPSDRFSAERTGGSVSTLTIQRTQQEDSAVYLCASSLNGLAGQETQYFGPGTRLLVL.

This rearrangement joins TRBV12-5 to TRBJ2-1, with D possibly being TRBD1 (5 bases). V shed 6 bases and J shed 7 bases, with 10 bases lying between them. The CDR3 loop spans 12 amino acids. Germline V gene data show CDR1 as LGHNT and CDR2 as FRNRAP. CDR3 nucleotides: TGTGCTAGTGGGGGCAGGGTAAATGAGCAGTTCTTC. This translates into CASGGRVNEQFF. Complete variable domain (other parts from reference TRBV12-5 and TRBJ2-1): DARVTQTPRHKVTEMGQEVTMRCQPILGHNTVFWYRQTMMQGLELLAYFRNRAPLDDSGMPKDRFSAEMPDATLATLKIQPSEPRDSAVYFCASGGRVNEQFFGPGTRLTVL.

J is TRBJ2-3 and V is TRBV5-1, with D unresolved. V dropped 0 bases and J dropped 1 base, with 9 bases sitting between them. Germline V gene lookup returns CDR1 SGHRS and CDR2 YFSETQ. This CDR3 region has 15 residues. DNA for the CDR3: TGCGCCAGCAGCTTGGGGGAACTTGGCACAGATACGCAGTATTTT. Protein product: CASSLGELGTDTQYF.

The V gene is TRBV2, the J gene TRBJ1-1; tentatively, D is TRBD1 (6 bases). V dropped 5 bases and J dropped 10 bases, with 17 bases sitting between them. The CDR3 consists of 13 residues. From germline, CDR1 is SNHLY and CDR2 FYNNEI. CDR3 coding DNA: TGTGCCAGCAGTATTGCCGAGGGGGGACGAGCTTTCTTT. Its protein is CASSIAEGGRAFF.

This clone has just one count. The CDR3 here is CASSEDSGGAYEQYF. Written as DNA, the CDR3 is TGTGCCAGCAGTGAAGACAGCGGGGGGGCCTACGAGCAGTACTTC. The V gene is TRBV6-1, the J gene TRBJ2-7; 10 bases are a match to TRBD2. The CDR3 covers 15 residues. The J segment lost 2 bases and the V segment lost 1 base, leaving 2 bases of the junction unmatched. Germline CDR1 MNHNS, CDR2 SASEGT.

J is TRBJ2-2 and V is TRBV7-9, with D unclear. This CDR3 has 15 residues. The germline CDR1 and CDR2 sequences are SEHNR and FQNEAQ (reference sequence). Trimming stripped 1 base from V and 1 base from J, with 7 bases between. The CDR3 nucleotides read TGTGCCAGCAGCTTAGGTTCAGGGAACACCGGGGAGCTGTTTTTT. This gives the protein CASSLGSGNTGELFF.

This chain connects TRBV3-1 (or the pseudogene TRBV3-2) to TRBJ2-3; D ambiguous. Germline CDR1 and CDR2: LGHDT and YNNKEL (reference sequence). The CDR3 contains 13 residues. Trimming shortened V by 5 bases and J by 1 base, and 7 bases separated the two germline ends. CDR3 coding DNA: TGTGCCAGCAGCGGAGATGGCACAGATACGCAGTATTTT. It codes for CASSGDGTDTQYF.

V gene TRBV4-1 combines with J gene TRBJ1-5, with D possibly being TRBD1 (6 bases). Trimming took 1 base from V and 5 from J, leaving 6 bases between them. Germline V gene sequence: CDR1 MGHRA, CDR2 YSYEKL. The CDR3 runs to 13 residues. CDR3 sequence (DNA): TGCGCCAGCAGCCAAGGGGGGCATCAGCCCCAGCATTTT. Translation gives CASSQGGHQPQHF.

The chain couples TRBV7-8 to TRBJ2-7; 7 bases line up with TRBD1. This CDR3 is 12 amino acids long. J gave up 2 bases and V 7 bases, and 2 bases lay outside the gene matches. CDR1 and CDR2 (germline): SGHVS, FQNEAQ. CDR3 region: CASTDRAYEQYF. For the CDR3, the DNA is TGTGCCAGCACCGACAGGGCCTACGAGCAGTACTTC. Variable domain in full (rest from reference TRBV7-8 and TRBJ2-7): GAGVSQSPRYKVAKRGQDVALRCDPISGHVSLFWYQQALGQGPEFLTYFQNEAQLDKSGLPSDRFFAERPEGSVSTLKIQRTQQEDSAVYLCASTDRAYEQYFGPGTRLTVT.

The genes are TRBV3-1 (or the pseudogene TRBV3-2) and TRBJ1-1; D is undetermined. The CDR3 is made up of 14 amino acids. V gave up 4 bases and J gave up 4 bases, with 13 bases separating them. Looked up from germline, CDR1 is LGHDT and CDR2 is YNNKEL (reference sequence). In nucleotides, the CDR3 is TGTGCCAGCAGCCCCAGAACCCACGGCACTGAAGCTTTCTTT. Protein product: CASSPRTHGTEAFF.

The V call is TRBV7-3, the J call TRBJ2-2, with a tentative D call TRBD2 (6 bases). Germline values: CDR1 SGHTA, CDR2 FQGTGA. CDR3 length: 13 amino acids. Trimming pared 5 bases from V and 6 bases from J, leaving 10 bases between. The CDR3 bases are TGTGCCAGCAGCCCTCGGGAGTCCGGGGAGCTGTTTTTT. It specifies CASSPRESGELFF.

V usage is TRBV18 and J usage is TRBJ2-6; D remains ambiguous. Trimming pared 3 bases from V and 4 bases from J, leaving 13 bases between. The CDR3 consists of 16 residues. CDR1 and CDR2 from the germline V gene are KGHSH and LQKENI. CDR3 nucleotide sequence: TGTGCCAGCTCACCCCTCGGTGGGCTGGGGGCCAACGTCCTGACTTTC. Translating gives CASSPLGGLGANVLTF.

The rearrangement joins TRBV5-1 to TRBJ1-2, with 9 bases aligning to TRBD1. Germline CDR1 is SGHRS and CDR2 is YFSETQ. The length of the CDR3 is 14 residues. Germline trimming cut 1 base from V and 8 bases from J; bases unmatched to any gene: 6. The CDR3 here is CASSLLGQGLGYTF. The CDR3 nucleotides are TGCGCCAGCAGCTTGCTAGGACAGGGGCTCGGCTACACCTTC.

This clone showed up just a few times. The chain has TRBV5-4 and TRBJ1-1, with a tentative D call TRBD1 (6 bases). Germline V gene lookup returns CDR1 SGHNT and CDR2 YYREEE (reference sequence). The CDR3 has 15 residues. Between the trimmed V and J ends, which lost 0 bases and 1 base, there was a span of 10 bases. The CDR3 loop is CASSLVGQSNTEAFF. The CDR3 DNA sequence: TGTGCCAGCAGCTTGGTTGGACAGTCGAACACTGAAGCTTTCTTT.

The chain couples TRBV28 to TRBJ2-1; possibly TRBD1 for D (5 bases). The germline gives CDR1 MDHEN, CDR2 SYDVKM. This CDR3 is built from 13 residues. Trimming left V 4 bases short and J 5 bases short, with 9 bases between. The CDR3 loop reads CASSSAGHNEQFF. DNA of the CDR3: TGTGCCAGCAGTTCCGCAGGGCACAATGAGCAGTTCTTC. Full variable domain (missing parts from reference TRBV28 and TRBJ2-1): DVKVTQSSRYLVKRTGEKVFLECVQDMDHENMFWYRQDPGLGLRLIYFSYDVKMKEKGDIPEGYSVSREKKERFSLILESASTNQTSMYLCASSSAGHNEQFFGPGTRLTVL.

The chain couples TRBV25-1 to TRBJ2-7; D possibly corresponds to TRBD1 (6 bases). CDR3 length equals 15 residues. The V gene lost 4 bases and the J gene lost 5 bases, with 18 bases spanning the gap. Per the germline V gene, CDR1 is MGHDK and CDR2 is SYGVNS. The CDR3 DNA sequence: TGTGCCAGCAGTGGGAGCAGGGGCCTCGGGGACGAGCAGTACTTC. Protein sequence: CASSGSRGLGDEQYF.

The CDR3: CASSRSRDLYTEAFF. DNA for the CDR3: TGCGCCAGCAGCCGCTCTAGGGACCTATACACTGAAGCTTTCTTT. The chain combines TRBV5-1 with TRBJ1-1, with D tentatively TRBD1 (5 bases). This CDR3 contains 15 residues. Germline V gene data show CDR1 as SGHRS and CDR2 as YFSETQ. Trimming cost V 4 bases and J 3 bases, with 16 bases left between them.

The rearrangement joins TRBV19 to TRBJ1-1, with TRBD1 matching 9 bases. Germline trimming cut 4 bases from V and 4 bases from J; bases unmatched to any gene: 7. The CDR3 consists of 15 residues. Looked up from germline, CDR1 is LNHDA and CDR2 is SQIVND (reference sequence). The CDR3 nucleotides are TGTGCCAGTAGTAAAACAGGGGGCACTCGCACTGAAGCTTTCTTT. As protein: CASSKTGGTRTEAFF.

The V gene is TRBV20-1, the J gene TRBJ1-2; possible D gene TRBD1, 5 bases. From germline, CDR1 is DFQATT and CDR2 SNEGSKA (reference sequence). CDR3 length: 11 amino acids. The DNA of the CDR3 is TGCAGCTTACAGGTCAACTATGGCTACACCTTC. Translated: CSLQVNYGYTF.

This chain links TRBV30 with TRBJ2-1; D may be TRBD2 (6 bases). V was cut by 2 bases and J by 6 bases, with 8 bases left in between. This CDR3 is built from 12 residues. The germline gives CDR1 GTSNPN, CDR2 SVGIG (reference sequence). The CDR3 DNA follows: TGTGCCTGGAGTCCGGGACTCAATGAGCAGTTCTTC. This translates into CAWSPGLNEQFF.

This clone was seen a single time. The V gene is TRBV6-5, the J gene TRBJ1-2, with D tentatively TRBD1 (5 bases). Trimming shortened V by 5 bases and J by 5 bases, and 15 bases separated the two germline ends. From germline, CDR1 is MNHEY and CDR2 SVGAGI. The CDR3 consists of 14 residues. The CDR3 loop is CASSRDRRFYGYTF. The CDR3 nucleotides are TGTGCCAGCAGTCGGGACCGACGCTTTTATGGCTACACCTTC.